This T cell receptor beta chain was identified in a study of blood T cell repertoires in COVID-19 (dated by TCRdb to the early 2020s). Some background on the complete study: Collaborator samples came from the United States, Italy and Spain and covered acute and convalescent phases of COVID-19. The prospective study material was composed of cDNA or gDNA derived from T cells, B-cell-depleted T cells, or PBMCs. Subjects who had been exposed to COVID-19, were actively infected with it, or had recovered from it provided the deeply sampled blood TCRbeta repertoires that made up the dataset. The repertoires were released in a freely available public database meant as a resource for research on the immune response to SARS-CoV-2. Samples were obtained from the ongoing ImmuneRACE study (first 160 participants) and from over 1,000 subjects provided by 6 global collaborators. A de-identified subject ID, COVID-19 status, age in years and sex were almost always included in the sample metadata. HLA class I and class II types, where available, came from metadata supplied by the sample provider rather than from assay-based typing.

Whole blood was collected in K2EDTA tubes by collaborating institutions according to the institutions' own protocols. For TCRbeta analysis, collaborators shipped samples in one of three forms: frozen whole blood, isolated PBMCs, or DNA extracted from either of those sample types. V and J are truncated by 4 bases and 3 bases respectively, leaving an intervening sequence of 13 bases. CDR1 is given as SGDLS and CDR2 as YYNGEE, both from the germline V gene. The CDR3 goes from the cysteine to the phenylalanine over 15 residues. Only the CDR3 region is kept as DNA, spanning 45 bases read in frame from base 1. Broad study findings and their caveats: How much clinical and demographic metadata was included differed by source and by participant, and the metadata was provided uncurated.

On this clone: The antigen this receptor binds is unknown. No base-level quality is on record; no much larger clone is a single base apart.

TCRbeta CDR3 regions were amplified from genomic DNA by means of the immunoSEQ Assay, a bias-controlled multiplex PCR. From the authors' description of their analysis: Nucleated cell counts per sample were estimated from amplification of reference gene primers within the assay. Sequence reads were collapsed and filtered to measure the absolute abundance of every unique TCRbeta CDR3 rearrangement. Productive Simpson clonality was computed per sample as the square root of Simpson's diversity index over productive rearrangements. TCRdb limited this immuneACCESS table to in-frame rearrangements with V and J called. A share of clones is missing; checked studies link under half to unresolved V genes, and the rest is unexplained. The V and J calls and the clone size are those of that table, but D and trimming were determined from the DNA. This sample lists 110,000 or so clones; 75% to 90% were detected once. More than 10% of the sample lies in the top ten.

Here the chain combines TRBV9 and TRBJ1-4; no D gene is confidently identified. This receptor was taken from a human donor in a cohort sampled during active COVID-19. Sequencing input: peripheral blood. CDR3 loop: CASSPQQVANEKLFF. The sequenced DNA is TGTGCCAGCAGCCCCCAGCAGGTCGCTAATGAAAAACTGTTTTTT.